The entry below gives a single TCR beta chain sequence along with its context. Its antigen has not been determined. No base quality information exists; no much larger clone differs at one position. Whole blood was collected in K2EDTA tubes by collaborating institutions according to the institutions' own protocols. For TCRbeta analysis, collaborators shipped samples as frozen whole blood, isolated PBMCs, or DNA extracted from either of those sample types. This entry comes from a study of blood T cell repertoires in COVID-19 (dated by TCRdb to 2019 to 2021). Looking at the study overall: Samples covering the acute and convalescent phases of COVID-19 were provided by collaborators in the United States, Italy and Spain. Where HLA class I and class II types were available, the types were taken from metadata supplied by the sample provider, not from assay-based typing. The material from the prospective study consisted of cDNA or gDNA derived from T cells, B-cell-depleted T cells, or PBMCs. Samples were obtained from the ongoing ImmuneRACE study (first 160 participants) and from over a thousand subjects provided by 6 global collaborators. Deeply sampled blood TCRbeta repertoires from subjects exposed to, actively infected with, or recovered from COVID-19 were included in the dataset. Sample metadata almost always included a de-identified subject ID, COVID-19 status, age in years and sex. The repertoires were released in a freely available public database intended as a resource for research on the immune response to SARS-CoV-2. What the study reported, not specific to this receptor: How much clinical and demographic metadata was included differed by source and by participant, and the metadata was provided uncurated.

The CDR3 goes from the cysteine to the phenylalanine over 13 residues. Of the read, only the CDR3 DNA is kept; its 39 bases are in frame from base 1. The germline V gene encodes CDR1 ENHRY and CDR2 SYGVKD. V gives up 2 bases and J gives up 2 bases, and the segment between their germline ends measures 6 bases. TCRbeta CDR3 regions were amplified from genomic DNA by means of the immunoSEQ Assay, a bias-controlled multiplex PCR. The original pipeline was this. The number of nucleated cells in each sample was estimated from the amplification of reference gene primers within the assay. To quantify the absolute abundance of each unique TCRbeta CDR3 rearrangement, sequence reads were collapsed and filtered. For each sample, productive Simpson clonality was calculated as the square root of Simpson's diversity index over productive rearrangements. TCRdb retrieved this table from immuneACCESS and kept in-frame rearrangements only. Not all clones are present; in checked studies, unresolved V genes account for under half, and no reason is known for the remainder. V, J and clone size were drawn from that table, and D and trimming were deduced from the DNA. This sample comprises around 180,000 clones, about 87% of them detected only once. In total, the top ten clones hold more than 25% of the sample.

This clonotype originated in a man in his sixties with acute or convalescent COVID-19. The sequenced material came from peripheral blood. Recombination linked TRBV10-3 to TRBJ1-2; TRBD1 is a weak D gene call, 6 bases matching. The bases read TGTGCCATCAGTGAGGACAGGAACTATGGCTACACCTTC. Its translation reads: CAISEDRNYGYTF.